This T cell receptor (beta chain) is drawn from a study of blood T cell repertoires in COVID-19. The CDR3 extends over 16 amino acids. Germline V CDR1 and CDR2: ENHRY, SYGVKD. Trimming cost V 6 bases and J 1 base; bases outside gene matches: 3. Profiling relied on immunoSEQ multiplex PCR, and the TCRdb table lists in-frame clones only, not all of them. The sample lists about 170,000 clones, 88% occurring once. Material for sequencing was peripheral blood. The chain employs TRBV10-3 and TRBJ2-5; 15 bases agree with TRBD2. This TCR was recovered from a man aged 50 to 59 who had recovered from COVID-19. CDR3 nucleotide sequence: TGTGCCATCAGCCTGGGACTAGCGGGGGGCCAAGAGACCCAGTACTTC. The encoded protein is CAISLGLAGGQETQYF.